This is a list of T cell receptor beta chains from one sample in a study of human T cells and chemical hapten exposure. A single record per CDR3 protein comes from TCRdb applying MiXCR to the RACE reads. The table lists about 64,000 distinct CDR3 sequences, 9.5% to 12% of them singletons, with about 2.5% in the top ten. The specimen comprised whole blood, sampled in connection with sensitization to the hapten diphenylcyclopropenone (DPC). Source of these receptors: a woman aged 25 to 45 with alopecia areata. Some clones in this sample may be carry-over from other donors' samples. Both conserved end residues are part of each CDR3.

CASPGRYNAGELFF,14,TRBV13,TRBJ2-2
CSASVSGGRAYNEQFF,16,TRBV20-1,TRBJ2-1
CSARTGDAFF,10,TRBV29-1,TRBJ1-1
CASSVGLEDEQYF,13,TRBV9,TRBJ2-7
CASSLVLYGYTF,12,TRBV28,TRBJ1-2
CASSQGTDTQYF,12,TRBV18,TRBJ2-3
CSVEDHVRETQYF,13,TRBV29-1,TRBJ2-5
CASSFAQGGNYGYTF,15,TRBV12-3/TRBV12-4,TRBJ1-2
CASGGTLETQYF,12,TRBV2,TRBJ2-5
CASSPYGPEQETQYF,15,TRBV7-6,TRBJ2-5